The present T cell receptor (beta chain) was sequenced within a study of cytomegalovirus exposure and HLA in healthy donors. PCR used 60 Vbeta primers and 13 Jbeta primers. Profiled with immunoSEQ multiplex PCR; TCRdb holds only in-frame clones, not every one. The sample carries under 300,000 clones, about nine tenths recorded once. This CDR3 has 15 residues. CDR1 and CDR2 from the germline V gene are SGHNT and YYREEE (reference sequence). The V and J ends lost 4 bases and 2 bases respectively, with 10 bases between them. The TCR originated in a girl aged 2-9 years in good health and CMV-seronegative. The specimen was PBMCs. V gene TRBV5-4 combines with J gene TRBJ2-6, with a tentative D call TRBD1 (6 bases). The CDR3 nucleotides read TGTGCCAGCAGCCCAAGGGACACTGGGGCCAACGTCCTGACTTTC. Translation: CASSPRDTGANVLTF. Full variable domain (missing parts from reference TRBV5-4 and TRBJ2-6): ETGVTQSPTHLIKTRGQQVTLRCSSQSGHNTVSWYQQALGQGPQFIFQYYREEENGRGNFPPRFSGLQFPNYSSELNVNALELDDSALYLCASSPRDTGANVLTFGAGSRLTVL.